This TCR beta chain originates from a study of identical twins. Study-wide results and caveats: Compared with models, monozygotic twins showed more out-of-frame TCR alpha sharing.

The CDR3 extends over 14 amino acids. The V gene lost 7 bases and the J gene lost 8 bases, with 20 bases spanning the gap. Germline CDR1 reads SGHTA; CDR2 reads FQGNSA. This clonotype was detected only a few times. The antigen remains unidentified. Every donor was a healthy Caucasian. Template switching (which added a universal primer site) was used, and cDNA carried unique molecular identifiers. From the 5' RACE reads, TCRdb called clonotypes with MiXCR, one entry per CDR3 protein. The repertoire includes about 530,000 distinct CDR3 sequences, 13% to 15% of them detected once, and roughly 0.43% sits in the top ten. A further study also used this sample, focusing on yellow fever vaccine responses in identical twins.

The chain uses TRBV7-2 and TRBJ1-2; D uncertain. This clonotype was obtained from a woman younger than 30 in good health. Sequencing was done on a sample of CD4+ T cells sorted from blood. The CDR3 DNA reads as TGTGCCAGCAACCGACGAAACACCTTGGGCGGCTACACCTTC. It translates to CASNRRNTLGGYTF.